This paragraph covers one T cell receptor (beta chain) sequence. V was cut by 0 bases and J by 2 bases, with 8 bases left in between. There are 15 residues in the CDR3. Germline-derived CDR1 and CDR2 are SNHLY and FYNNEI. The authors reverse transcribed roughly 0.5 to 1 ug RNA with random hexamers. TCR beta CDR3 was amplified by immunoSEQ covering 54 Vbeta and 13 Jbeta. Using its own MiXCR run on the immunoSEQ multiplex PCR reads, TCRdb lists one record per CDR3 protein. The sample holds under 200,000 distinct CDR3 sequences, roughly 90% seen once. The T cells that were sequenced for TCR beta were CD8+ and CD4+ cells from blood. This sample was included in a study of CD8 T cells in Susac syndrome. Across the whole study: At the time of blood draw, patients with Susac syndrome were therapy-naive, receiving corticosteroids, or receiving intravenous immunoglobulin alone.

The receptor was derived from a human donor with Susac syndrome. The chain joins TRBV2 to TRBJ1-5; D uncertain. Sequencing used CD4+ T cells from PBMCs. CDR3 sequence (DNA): TGTGCCAGCAGTGAAGCCAATGGGGGCAATCAGCCCCAGCATTTT. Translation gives CASSEANGGNQPQHF. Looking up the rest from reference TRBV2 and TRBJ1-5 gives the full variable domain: EPEVTQTPSHQVTQMGQEVILRCVPISNHLYFYWYRQILGQKVEFLVSFYNNEISEKSEIFDDQFSVERPDGSNFTLKIRSTKLEDSAMYFCASSEANGGNQPQHFGDGTRLSIL.